This TCR beta chain was recorded in a study of blood T cell repertoires in COVID-19 (dated by TCRdb to 2019 to 2021). For context, the study as a whole: The collaborator samples originated in the United States, Italy and Spain and spanned the acute and convalescent phases of COVID-19. The prospective study material was composed of cDNA or gDNA derived from T cells, B-cell-depleted T cells, or PBMCs. The dataset comprised deeply sampled blood TCRbeta repertoires from subjects exposed to, actively infected with, or recovered from COVID-19. The repertoires were released in a freely available public database meant as a resource for research on the immune response to SARS-CoV-2. Samples were obtained from the ongoing ImmuneRACE study (first 160 participants) and from 1,254 subjects provided by 6 global collaborators. Nearly every sample came with metadata listing a de-identified subject ID, COVID-19 status, age in years and sex. Where HLA class I and class II types were available, the types were taken from metadata supplied by the sample provider, not from assay-based typing.

Collaborating institutions collected whole blood in K2EDTA tubes following their own protocols. For TCRbeta analysis, collaborators shipped samples as frozen whole blood, isolated PBMCs, or DNA extracted from either of those sample types. To note about this clone: Its antigen is still unknown. Per-base quality was not reported, and no clone a single base away is much larger than it.

CDR1 and CDR2 are drawn from the germline V gene: SGDLS, YYNGEE. From cysteine to phenylalanine, the CDR3 is 15 amino acids long. Here the CDR3 DNA is all that survives: 45 bases in frame from base 1. The germline V end is reduced by 4 bases and the J end by 1 base; junction bases left unmatched: 5. TCRbeta CDR3 regions were amplified from genomic DNA by means of the immunoSEQ Assay, a bias-controlled multiplex PCR. Per the original workflow: The number of nucleated cells in each sample was estimated by amplification of reference gene primers within the assay. To quantify the absolute abundance of each unique TCRbeta CDR3 rearrangement, sequence reads were collapsed and filtered. For each sample, productive Simpson clonality was calculated by taking the square root of Simpson's diversity index across productive rearrangements. What TCRdb holds here is the immuneACCESS table cut down to in-frame rearrangements. Part of the clones is not present; checked against another copy, under half of the missing clones reflect an unresolved V gene, and the others are unexplained. V and J calls and clone size follow that table, whereas D and trimming were derived from the DNA. The sample profile shows under 300,000 clones; roughly 88% of them were found once. Around 3% of the sample belongs to the ten largest clones.

The study at large found these results: The quantity of clinical and demographic metadata differed by source and by participant and was supplied without curation.

The receptor was isolated from a woman aged 30 to 39 with active or convalescent COVID-19. The chain is encoded by TRBV9 joined to TRBJ1-2, and 9 junction bases match TRBD1. The sample taken for sequencing was peripheral blood. The CDR3 here reads CASSLRTGDNYGYTF. The nucleotides read TGTGCCAGCAGCCTTAGGACAGGGGATAACTATGGCTACACCTTC.